The entry that follows covers one T cell receptor (beta chain) sequence. The CDR3 end falls 3 residues outside the read, so it is completed with the germline J gene. TCRdb's table, derived via immunoSEQ multiplex PCR, lists solely in-frame clones and lacks some. Across tens of thousands of clones, the top ten clones capture roughly 5.4% of the sample. The data were taken from a study of T cells in women clearing cervical HPV infection. The length of the CDR3 is 19 residues. In germline, CDR1 is SNHLY, CDR2 FYNNEI. Sequenced material: blood buffy coat. The sequence derives from a woman between 18 and 70 years old with a cervical HPV16 infection that either progressed to CIN3+ or cleared (not recorded which). The V and J genes are TRBV2 and TRBJ2-5; 9 nucleotides align to TRBD2. CDR3: CASSEPSGGTPSSTDTQYF. CDR3 DNA (partial): TGTGCCAGCAGTGAACCCAGCGGGGGGACCCCCTCTAGCACAGATACC.